The 6 T cell receptor beta chains in this list originate from one sample, sequenced in a study of identical twins. TCRdb fed the 5' RACE reads into MiXCR, producing one record per CDR3 protein. The sample lists hundreds of thousands of distinct CDR3 sequences, roughly 6.6% occurring once. Separately, the same data were catalogued under a study of yellow fever vaccine responses in identical twins.

Sequenced material: PBMCs. The receptors stem from a young woman in good health.

This clonotype was counted many times. J is TRBJ1-2 and V is TRBV3-1, with D possibly being TRBD1 (5 bases). V lost 1 base to trimming and J lost 6 bases, with 6 bases between them. CDR3 size: 12 residues. The germline gives CDR1 LGHDT, CDR2 YNNKEL (reference sequence). CDR3 sequence: CASSQARDGYTF. The CDR3 bases are TGTGCCAGCAGCCAAGCCAGGGATGGCTACACCTTC. Full variable domain (rest looked up from reference TRBV3-1 and TRBJ1-2): DTAVSQTPKYLVTQMGNDKSIKCEQNLGHDTMYWYKQDSKKFLKIMFSYNNKELIINETVPNRFSPKSPDKAHLNLHINSLELGDSAVYFCASSQARDGYTFGSGTRLTVV.

This clonotype was counted only a few times. This chain joins TRBV7-9 and TRBJ2-2, with D maybe TRBD2 (5 bases). The germline V gene has CDR1 SEHNR and CDR2 FQNEAQ (reference sequence). The CDR3 sequence is 14 residues long. V shed 4 bases and J shed 8 bases, with 14 bases lying between them. The CDR3: CASSSALARGELFF. The DNA for the CDR3 is TGTGCCAGCAGCTCAGCTTTAGCGCGGGGGGAGCTGTTTTTT.

The chain joins TRBV20-1 to TRBJ2-7; D might be TRBD2 (5 bases). With 6 bases removed from V and 4 bases from J, the gap between germline ends came to 13 bases. The CDR3 has 12 amino acids. Germline CDR1 DFQATT, CDR2 SNEGSKA (reference sequence). DNA of the CDR3: TGCAGTGCCGCCTCGGACTCTTACGAGCAGTACGTC. It translates to CSAASDSYEQYV.

This clonotype has ten or more counts. The genes are TRBV7-2 and TRBJ1-1, with unresolved D. The germline V gene encodes CDR1 SGHTA and CDR2 FQGNSA. This CDR3 has 13 amino acids. Trimming left V 4 bases short and J 2 bases short, with 8 bases between. CDR3 in DNA: TGTGCCAGCAGCTCACAGCAAAACACTGAAGCTTTCTTT. It yields the protein CASSSQQNTEAFF. Full variable domain (rest looked up from reference TRBV7-2 and TRBJ1-1): GAGVSQSPSNKVTEKGKDVELRCDPISGHTALYWYRQSLGQGLEFLIYFQGNSAPDKSGLPSDRFSAERTGGSVSTLTIQRTQQEDSAVYLCASSSQQNTEAFFGQGTRLTVV.

This clonotype was seen more than once but under ten times. The chain is built from TRBV5-1 and TRBJ2-7; 7 bases align to TRBD1. The CDR3 is 14 residues long. The junction had 9 bases not matched to a gene; V was cut back by 4 bases and J by 5 bases. The germline CDR1 and CDR2 sequences are SGHRS and YFSETQ. DNA of the CDR3: TGCGCCAGCAGCAGGCGACAGGGCGCTGACGAGCAGTACTTC. Encoded protein: CASSRRQGADEQYF.

This clonotype occurred a few times. The chain employs TRBV14 and TRBJ1-2; D gene unclear. The CDR3 totals 15 residues. CDR1 SGHDN and CDR2 FVKESK come from the germline V gene. Trimming stripped 4 bases from V and 2 bases from J, with 14 bases between. The CDR3: CASSPRRARNYGYTF. The CDR3 coding sequence is TGTGCCAGCAGCCCCCGGAGGGCTAGGAACTATGGCTACACCTTC. Based on the CDR3 plus reference TRBV14 and TRBJ1-2, the full variable domain is EAGVTQFPSHSVIEKGQTVTLRCDPISGHDNLYWYRRVMGKEIKFLLHFVKESKQDESGMPNNRFLAERTGGTYSTLKVQPAELEDSGVYFCASSPRRARNYGYTFGSGTRLTVV.